One sample yielded the 10 T cell receptor beta chains listed below, sequenced in a study of shared clonotypes between healthy human individuals. Sequenced by immunoSEQ multiplex PCR; TCRdb stores in-frame clones only, minus some. The data contain about 2 million clones, about 95% of them singletons. Naive CD8 cells comprised CD45RO-negative, CCR7-positively selected cells, excluding terminally differentiated effector memory CD45RA+ cells. Sample: naive CD8+ T cells sorted from blood. All receptors derive from a man aged 18 to 30 in good health.

DNA of the CDR3: TGCGCCAGCAGCCAAGAAAGTCCGGGAACAGATACGCAGTATTTT. It is translated as CASSQESPGTDTQYF. The V gene is TRBV4-3, the J gene TRBJ2-3; D may be TRBD2 (5 bases). Germline V lookup: CDR1 LGHNA, CDR2 YSLEER. V gave up 0 bases and J gave up 3 bases, with 10 bases separating them. CDR3 size: 15 residues.

The CDR3 is CASRDDGAEAFF. CDR3 DNA: TGTGCCAGCAGGGATGACGGGGCAGAAGCTTTCTTT. This sequence joins TRBV13 and TRBJ1-1; D may be TRBD1 (5 bases). The CDR3 contains 12 residues. Trimming stripped 6 bases from V and 8 bases from J, with 13 bases between. The V gene's germline CDR1 is PRHDT and CDR2 FYEKMQ (reference sequence).

The V gene is TRBV11-3, the J gene TRBJ2-7; weak D call: TRBD1 (6 bases). V lost 2 bases and J lost 3, with 8 bases in between. CDR3 size: 13 residues. Germline values: CDR1 SGHNT, CDR2 YENEEA. The CDR3 coding sequence is TGTGCCAGCAGCTTAAGGGGGAACTACGAGCAGTACTTC. It is translated as CASSLRGNYEQYF.

With regard to this clone: Being one base from a much bigger clone, this may be a read error. At the DNA level, this CDR3 is encoded by other sequences in the same sample as well. The chain has TRBV28 and TRBJ1-1; weak D call: TRBD1 (5 bases). With 2 bases removed from V and 2 bases from J, the gap between germline ends came to 6 bases. CDR1 and CDR2 from the germline V gene are MDHEN and SYDVKM. The length of the CDR3 is 13 residues. For the CDR3, the DNA is TGTGCCAGCAGTTTAGGGGGAAACACTGAAGCTTTCTTT. Its protein product is CASSLGGNTEAFF.

The chain couples TRBV10-2 to TRBJ2-1; perhaps TRBD1 as D (6 bases). CDR3 length equals 16 residues. In germline, CDR1 is WSHSY, CDR2 SAAADI. V was pared by 6 bases and J by 4 bases, with 19 bases between. CDR3 sequence reads: CASSGGGTIPYNEQFF. For the CDR3, the DNA is TGCGCCAGCAGCGGTGGTGGGACAATACCTTACAATGAGCAGTTCTTC.

The gene calls are TRBV11-2 and TRBJ2-1; 12 nucleotides line up with TRBD1. The CDR3 covers 15 residues. With V trimmed by 4 bases and J by 9 bases, 7 bases remained unmatched. Germline assignment: CDR1 SGHAT and CDR2 FQNNGV. The CDR3: CASSYRDRGLSEQFF. The CDR3 bases are TGTGCCAGCAGCTACCGGGACAGGGGGCTGAGTGAGCAGTTCTTC. Full variable domain (rest looked up from reference TRBV11-2 and TRBJ2-1): EAGVAQSPRYKIIEKRQSVAFWCNPISGHATLYWYQQILGQGPKLLIQFQNNGVVDDSQLPKDRFSAERLKGVDSTLKIQPAKLEDSAVYLCASSYRDRGLSEQFFGPGTRLTVL.

The chain uses TRBV19 and TRBJ2-1, with 10 positions matching TRBD2. The ends lost 3 bases at V and 3 bases at J; junction bases unmatched: 5. The CDR3 spans 16 residues. Per the germline V gene, CDR1 is LNHDA and CDR2 is SQIVND (reference sequence). The CDR3 nucleotides are TGTGCCAGTAGTATCTCAGGGACTAGCGTCTACAATGAGCAGTTCTTC. This codes for CASSISGTSVYNEQFF.

The chain couples TRBV28 to TRBJ1-1; perhaps TRBD1 as D (6 bases). In germline, CDR1 is MDHEN, CDR2 SYDVKM. The germline V and J ends were trimmed by 6 bases and 1 base, with 12 bases remaining between them. This CDR3 spans 14 amino acids. CDR3 in amino acids: CASRIRGQNTEAFF. In DNA form, the CDR3 reads TGTGCCAGCAGGATCAGGGGCCAGAACACTGAAGCTTTCTTT. Complete variable domain (other parts from reference TRBV28 and TRBJ1-1): DVKVTQSSRYLVKRTGEKVFLECVQDMDHENMFWYRQDPGLGLRLIYFSYDVKMKEKGDIPEGYSVSREKKERFSLILESASTNQTSMYLCASRIRGQNTEAFFGQGTRLTVV.

A note on this clone: One base away lies a much larger clone, so this may be a sequencing read error. This sample also contains other DNA sequences that code for the same CDR3. The chain's CDR3 is CASSEAGDTGELFF. In DNA form, the CDR3 reads TGTGCCAGCAGTGAAGCAGGGGACACCGGGGAGCTGTTTTTT. This chain links TRBV6-1 with TRBJ2-2; tentative D call: TRBD1 (5 bases). Per the germline V gene, CDR1 is MNHNS and CDR2 is SASEGT. The ends were cut back, 0 bases at V and 3 bases at J, with 5 bases in the middle. The CDR3 sequence is 14 residues long.

V and J are TRBV5-1 and TRBJ1-4; possible D gene TRBD1, 6 bases. The CDR3 contains 13 residues. Germline V gene sequence: CDR1 SGHRS, CDR2 YFSETQ. The V and J ends lost 4 bases and 7 bases respectively, with 11 bases between them. CDR3 sequence reads: CASSGGLGEKLFF. The CDR3 DNA reads as TGCGCCAGCAGCGGGGGCTTGGGTGAAAAACTGTTTTTT.